The T cell receptor (beta chain) under discussion was sequenced for a study of shared clonotypes between healthy human individuals. General study results and limits: Four donors shared around 5.1% of their naive CD4 clonotypes. Despite large depth, rarefaction showed incomplete sorted-subset sequencing. Generally, estimated richness proved larger in naive subsets than it did in memory subsets.

Turning to this clone: Its antigen is unidentified. This sample also contains other DNA sequences that code for the same CDR3.

The input for sorted-subset replicate PCRs was approximately 190 ng DNA, 30,000 or so T cell genomes. Clones were sequenced by immunoSEQ multiplex PCR, and TCRdb holds only the in-frame ones, with some missing. The sample contains 2 million to 2.5 million clones, about 92% of which appear only once. The CDR3 loop spans 14 amino acids. Between the trimmed V and J ends, which lost 3 bases and 2 bases, there was a span of 10 bases. Germline assignment: CDR1 MDHEN and CDR2 SYDVKM. V usage is TRBV28 and J usage is TRBJ1-2; D not resolved. This clonotype was obtained from a man between 18 and 29 years old in good health. Some clones in this sample may be carry-over from other donors' samples. Sequenced sample: naive CD4+ T cells from PBMCs. The subset was: CD45RA+ positively selected. The CDR3 is CASSLRTANYGYTF. The CDR3 DNA is TGTGCCAGCAGTTTGCGTACAGCGAACTATGGCTACACCTTC.